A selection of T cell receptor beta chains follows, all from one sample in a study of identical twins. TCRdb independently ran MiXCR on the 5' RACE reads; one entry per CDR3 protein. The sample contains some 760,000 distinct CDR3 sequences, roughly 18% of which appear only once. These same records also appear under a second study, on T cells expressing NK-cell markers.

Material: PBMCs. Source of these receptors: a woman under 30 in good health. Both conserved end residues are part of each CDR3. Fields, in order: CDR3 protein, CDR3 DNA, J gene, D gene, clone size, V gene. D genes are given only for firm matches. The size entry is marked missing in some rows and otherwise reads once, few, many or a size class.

cdr3_aa: CASSPRQGAYNEQFF
cdr3_nt: TGTGCCAGCAGTCCCCGACAGGGGGCCTACAATGAGCAGTTCTTC
j_call: TRBJ2-1
d_call: TRBD1
clone_size: many
v_call: TRBV12-3/TRBV12-4

cdr3_aa: CASSLALGQNTEAFF
cdr3_nt: TGTGCCAGCAGCTTAGCACTAGGACAGAACACTGAAGCTTTCTTT
j_call: TRBJ1-1
d_call: .
clone_size: .
v_call: TRBV7-4

cdr3_aa: CSVERTGDEQFF
cdr3_nt: TGCAGCGTTGAGAGGACAGGCGATGAGCAGTTCTTC
j_call: TRBJ2-1
d_call: TRBD1
clone_size: few
v_call: TRBV29-1

cdr3_aa: CSAPGPRGGTYEQYF
cdr3_nt: TGCAGTGCCCCGGGTCCCAGGGGGGGGACCTACGAGCAGTACTTC
j_call: TRBJ2-7
d_call: .
clone_size: .
v_call: TRBV20-1

cdr3_aa: CAISDLRASGETDTQYF
cdr3_nt: TGTGCCATCAGTGATTTAAGAGCTAGCGGAGAAACAGATACGCAGTATTTT
j_call: TRBJ2-3
d_call: TRBD2
clone_size: .
v_call: TRBV10-3

cdr3_aa: CATAASYGYTF
cdr3_nt: TGTGCCACCGCGGCCTCCTATGGCTACACCTTC
j_call: TRBJ1-2
d_call: .
clone_size: .
v_call: TRBV15

cdr3_aa: CASSWGLDRDYGYTF
cdr3_nt: TGCGCCAGCAGCTGGGGATTGGACAGGGACTATGGCTACACCTTC
j_call: TRBJ1-2
d_call: TRBD1
clone_size: few
v_call: TRBV5-1

cdr3_aa: CASSLGARITDTQYF
cdr3_nt: TGTGCCAGCAGCCTCGGGGCGCGAATCACAGATACGCAGTATTTT
j_call: TRBJ2-3
d_call: .
clone_size: few
v_call: TRBV7-2

cdr3_aa: CASSNVEGRQPQHF
cdr3_nt: TGTGCCAGCAGTAACGTGGAGGGAAGGCAGCCCCAGCATTTT
j_call: TRBJ1-5
d_call: .
clone_size: few
v_call: TRBV12-3/TRBV12-4

cdr3_aa: CSASQSGVTDTQYF
cdr3_nt: TGCAGTGCTAGCCAAAGCGGGGTCACAGATACGCAGTATTTT
j_call: TRBJ2-3
d_call: TRBD2
clone_size: .
v_call: TRBV20-1

cdr3_aa: CASSPMGGRSYEQYF
cdr3_nt: TGTGCCAGCAGCCCTATGGGCGGGAGATCCTACGAGCAGTACTTC
j_call: TRBJ2-7
d_call: TRBD2
clone_size: .
v_call: TRBV12-3/TRBV12-4

cdr3_aa: CATSPRYLETQYF
cdr3_nt: TGTGCCACCAGCCCGCGGTATTTAGAGACCCAGTACTTC
j_call: TRBJ2-5
d_call: .
clone_size: few
v_call: TRBV15

cdr3_aa: CSVEDLTGYEQYF
cdr3_nt: TGCAGCGTTGAAGATCTGACCGGGTACGAGCAGTACTTC
j_call: TRBJ2-7
d_call: .
clone_size: .
v_call: TRBV29-1

cdr3_aa: CSVDGEGSYEQYF
cdr3_nt: TGCAGCGTTGATGGTGAGGGCTCCTACGAGCAGTACTTC
j_call: TRBJ2-7
d_call: .
clone_size: few
v_call: TRBV29-1

cdr3_aa: CASSAPSPGGHNSPLHF
cdr3_nt: TGTGCCAGCAGCGCACCATCCCCAGGGGGCCATAATTCACCCCTCCACTTT
j_call: TRBJ1-6
d_call: TRBD1
clone_size: few
v_call: TRBV7-2

cdr3_aa: CSVGGSGEQYF
cdr3_nt: TGCAGCGTTGGTGGTAGCGGCGAGCAGTACTTC
j_call: TRBJ2-7
d_call: .
clone_size: .
v_call: TRBV29-1

cdr3_aa: CASSPRGTLPRIEQYF
cdr3_nt: TGTGCCAGCAGCCCACGTGGGACACTGCCCCGAATCGAGCAGTACTTC
j_call: TRBJ2-7
d_call: .
clone_size: few
v_call: TRBV12-3/TRBV12-4

cdr3_aa: CAWSVTDWGQFF
cdr3_nt: TGTGCCTGGAGTGTAACGGACTGGGGGCAGTTCTTC
j_call: TRBJ2-1
d_call: .
clone_size: .
v_call: TRBV30

cdr3_aa: CASSATSTSTEAFF
cdr3_nt: TGTGCCAGCAGCGCTACATCTACGAGCACTGAAGCTTTCTTT
j_call: TRBJ1-1
d_call: .
clone_size: few
v_call: TRBV9

cdr3_aa: CATRGELGAEAFF
cdr3_nt: TGTGCCACCAGGGGTGAACTGGGGGCTGAAGCTTTCTTT
j_call: TRBJ1-1
d_call: .
clone_size: few
v_call: TRBV15

cdr3_aa: CSAGRGSSYNEQFF
cdr3_nt: TGCAGTGCTGGACGGGGGAGCTCCTACAATGAGCAGTTCTTC
j_call: TRBJ2-1
d_call: .
clone_size: few
v_call: TRBV20-1

cdr3_aa: CASSYSRGSTAYEQYF
cdr3_nt: TGTGCCAGCAGTTACTCTAGGGGCTCGACGGCCTACGAGCAGTACTTC
j_call: TRBJ2-7
d_call: .
clone_size: few
v_call: TRBV6-5

cdr3_aa: CASSPVGVLQPQHF
cdr3_nt: TGTGCCAGCAGCCCAGTCGGGGTTTTGCAGCCCCAGCATTTT
j_call: TRBJ1-5
d_call: .
clone_size: few
v_call: TRBV7-9

cdr3_aa: CASSYTPGTGLYGYTF
cdr3_nt: TGTGCCAGCAGTTATACCCCCGGGACAGGGTTATATGGCTACACCTTC
j_call: TRBJ1-2
d_call: TRBD1
clone_size: few
v_call: TRBV27

cdr3_aa: CASSQTSGTYEQYF
cdr3_nt: TGTGCCAGCAGCCAGACTAGCGGTACCTACGAGCAGTACTTC
j_call: TRBJ2-7
d_call: TRBD2
clone_size: many
v_call: TRBV7-9

cdr3_aa: CASTYLGQGARWSSYNEQFF
cdr3_nt: TGTGCCAGCACCTACCTGGGACAGGGGGCCCGTTGGAGCTCCTACAATGAGCAGTTCTTC
j_call: TRBJ2-1
d_call: TRBD1
clone_size: .
v_call: TRBV27

cdr3_aa: CSVLAGYTGELFF
cdr3_nt: TGCAGCGTCCTAGCGGGATACACCGGGGAGCTGTTTTTT
j_call: TRBJ2-2
d_call: TRBD2
clone_size: .
v_call: TRBV29-1

cdr3_aa: CASSNQGLAWTGELFF
cdr3_nt: TGCGCCAGCAGCAACCAAGGACTAGCGTGGACCGGGGAGCTGTTTTTT
j_call: TRBJ2-2
d_call: TRBD2
clone_size: .
v_call: TRBV5-1

cdr3_aa: CSGNPFTDTQYF
cdr3_nt: TGCAGTGGGAACCCGTTCACAGATACGCAGTATTTT
j_call: TRBJ2-3
d_call: .
clone_size: few
v_call: TRBV20-1

cdr3_aa: CASSSSGSRLGYGYTF
cdr3_nt: TGTGCCAGCAGCTCGAGCGGGAGTCGCCTGGGGTATGGCTACACCTTC
j_call: TRBJ1-2
d_call: .
clone_size: .
v_call: TRBV5-6

cdr3_aa: CASSFPGGYTEAFF
cdr3_nt: TGTGCCAGCAGTTTCCCGGGAGGGTACACTGAAGCTTTCTTT
j_call: TRBJ1-1
d_call: .
clone_size: many
v_call: TRBV12-3/TRBV12-4

cdr3_aa: CATLGTGRTEAFF
cdr3_nt: TGTGCCACCCTCGGGACAGGCAGGACTGAAGCTTTCTTT
j_call: TRBJ1-1
d_call: TRBD1
clone_size: .
v_call: TRBV10-3

cdr3_aa: CASSSPTIYF
cdr3_nt: TGTGCCAGCAGTTCCCCCACCATATATTTT
j_call: TRBJ1-3
d_call: .
clone_size: few
v_call: TRBV12-3/TRBV12-4

cdr3_aa: CASSLNTQGEAFF
cdr3_nt: TGCGCCAGCAGCTTAAATACACAGGGAGAAGCTTTCTTT
j_call: TRBJ1-1
d_call: .
clone_size: few
v_call: TRBV5-1

cdr3_aa: CASSFDTWRNEQFF
cdr3_nt: TGTGCCAGCAGCTTTGATACTTGGAGGAATGAGCAGTTCTTC
j_call: TRBJ2-1
d_call: .
clone_size: .
v_call: TRBV7-2

cdr3_aa: CASSSSGGTEQFF
cdr3_nt: TGTGCCAGCAGCTCTAGCGGGGGTACTGAGCAGTTCTTC
j_call: TRBJ2-1
d_call: TRBD2
clone_size: few
v_call: TRBV7-2

cdr3_aa: CSATAPGQVLPQHF
cdr3_nt: TGCAGTGCTACAGCCCCGGGACAGGTTTTACCCCAGCATTTT
j_call: TRBJ1-5
d_call: TRBD1
clone_size: few
v_call: TRBV20-1

cdr3_aa: CSAKRATSGGAYEQYF
cdr3_nt: TGCAGTGCCAAGAGGGCGACTAGCGGGGGGGCCTACGAGCAGTACTTC
j_call: TRBJ2-7
d_call: TRBD2
clone_size: .
v_call: TRBV20-1

cdr3_aa: CGTSGNNEQFF
cdr3_nt: TGTGGGACTAGCGGAAACAATGAGCAGTTCTTC
j_call: TRBJ2-1
d_call: TRBD2
clone_size: .
v_call: TRBV10-3

cdr3_aa: CASSSGLGTGYTF
cdr3_nt: TGTGCCAGCAGTTCAGGGTTGGGGACTGGCTACACCTTC
j_call: TRBJ1-2
d_call: .
clone_size: many
v_call: TRBV12-3/TRBV12-4

cdr3_aa: CASSRRLSNEKLFF
cdr3_nt: TGTGCCAGCAGCAGGCGGTTGAGTAATGAAAAACTGTTTTTT
j_call: TRBJ1-4
d_call: .
clone_size: few
v_call: TRBV3-1

cdr3_aa: CASSHRDGRPEQYF
cdr3_nt: TGTGCCAGCAGTCACCGGGACGGACGGCCCGAGCAGTACTTC
j_call: TRBJ2-7
d_call: .
clone_size: .
v_call: TRBV11-1

cdr3_aa: CASSLRSHNEQFF
cdr3_nt: TGTGCCAGCAGCTTGAGATCGCACAATGAGCAGTTCTTC
j_call: TRBJ2-1
d_call: .
clone_size: .
v_call: TRBV11-2

cdr3_aa: CASSPYRGETEAFF
cdr3_nt: TGTGCCAGCTCACCATACAGGGGAGAGACTGAAGCTTTCTTT
j_call: TRBJ1-1
d_call: TRBD1
clone_size: .
v_call: TRBV18